This TCR beta chain was obtained from a study of OX40 agonist ivuxolimab in advanced cancers. Across the whole study: Head and neck, renal cell, melanoma or hepatocellular carcinoma were the cancers that dose-escalation patients had.

Study-wide results and caveats: Among the nonresponders, some also had low normalized T-cell clonal expansion. Partial responders receiving 0.1-3.0 mg/kg showed among the lowest clonal expansion.

The protocol was immunoSEQ multiplex PCR, while the TCRdb copy is restricted to in-frame clones and leaves out a portion. The sample yields approximately 57,000 clones, 80% to 90% seen once. Points on this clone: Its antigen is as yet unknown.

The sampling schedule covered blood at baseline, cycle 4 day 1, and cycle 7 day 1. V lost 5 bases to trimming and J lost 6 bases, with 13 bases between them. Germline V gives CDR1 SGHAT, CDR2 FQNNGV. CDR3 size: 13 residues. The chain recombines TRBV11-2 with TRBJ1-1; maybe TRBD1 (6 bases). The clonotype comes from an adult with an advanced solid tumor such as melanoma, head and neck, liver or kidney cancer. Sequencing was performed on CD4+ or CD8+ T cells sorted from blood, taken in a trial of the OX40 agonist ivuxolimab. Here the CDR3 reads CASSTYRDPEAFF. In nucleotides, the CDR3 is TGTGCCAGCAGCACCTACAGGGATCCTGAAGCTTTCTTT. The full variable domain, completed using reference TRBV11-2 and TRBJ1-1, is EAGVAQSPRYKIIEKRQSVAFWCNPISGHATLYWYQQILGQGPKLLIQFQNNGVVDDSQLPKDRFSAERLKGVDSTLKIQPAKLEDSAVYLCASSTYRDPEAFFGQGTRLTVV.